A selection of T cell receptor beta chains follows, all from one sample in a study of blood T cells in healthy people across ages. TCRdb re-analysed the 5' RACE reads in MiXCR, keeping a single row per CDR3 protein. The sample lists about 1.7 million distinct CDR3 sequences; 28% were seen once. The sequenced sample was blood. The receptors here all came from a woman aged 30 to 39 in good health. Both conserved end residues are trimmed from each CDR3. Each record gives: CDR3 length, J gene, V gene, CDR3 protein.

13	TRBJ2-5	TRBV11-2	ASSLEPWGVETQY
12	TRBJ1-1	TRBV3-1	ASSQDDSATEAF
13	TRBJ1-4	TRBV29-1	SVDLQGDLDEKLF
11	.	TRBV27	ASAPSEAYEQY
14	TRBJ2-3	TRBV7-2	ASRPGRGRSTDTQY
14	TRBJ2-7	TRBV5-1	ASSLESGQGRYEQY
13	TRBJ2-2	TRBV7-2	ASSLFWGAPGELF
15	TRBJ1-4	TRBV5-1	ASSLARDTAVNEKLF
10	TRBJ2-3	TRBV9	ASSSRGVTQY
12	TRBJ2-5	TRBV25-1	ASGSPGLYNEQY
10	TRBJ1-2	TRBV11-2	ASSSNRHGYT
14	TRBJ2-3	TRBV3-1	ASSQQRLGGTDTQY
16	TRBJ2-1	TRBV12-3/TRBV12-4	VSSRAGGSLLAYNEQF
13	TRBJ2-7	TRBV28	ASSLSQGRTYEQY
14	TRBJ2-1	TRBV18	ASSPPGQRGANEQF
12	TRBJ1-2	TRBV7-2	ASSSIRGGYGYT
14	TRBJ2-7	TRBV12-5	ASGPDVPGTYNEQY
12	TRBJ1-2	TRBV7-2	ASSLASYGGGYT
16	TRBJ2-3	TRBV7-9	AVPSGRPSLTSTDTQY
10	TRBJ1-1	TRBV12-3/TRBV12-4	ASSRKLGEAF
13	TRBJ2-1	TRBV7-9	ASSLVQEDTNEQF
14	TRBJ1-5	TRBV12-3/TRBV12-4	ASSGGGGTVNQPQH
9	TRBJ1-4	TRBV29-1	SAGSDTELF
18	TRBJ1-5	TRBV15	ATSRDEAGTGGFYNQPQH
13	TRBJ2-6	TRBV29-1	SVAKGGSGANVRT
13	TRBJ1-2	TRBV5-1	AGSLGPGDNYGYT
12	TRBJ1-2	TRBV12-3/TRBV12-4	ASRYGTGESGYT
12	TRBJ2-7	TRBV19	ASSGVRGHDEQY
15	TRBJ2-3	TRBV9	ASSVGPGFVLTDTQY
13	TRBJ2-7	TRBV7-9	ASSLGGGPPYEQY
16	TRBJ2-2	TRBV3-1	ASSPLLGTSGPRGELF
10	TRBJ2-1	TRBV28	ASSLGTSGQF
12	TRBJ2-7	TRBV7-9	ASSPWAGSYEQY
11	TRBJ1-2	TRBV29-1	SVEGPGDYGYT
10	TRBJ2-1	TRBV12-3/TRBV12-4	ASNSGLFPQF
9	TRBJ2-1	TRBV10-2	ASSEVEEQF
11	TRBJ2-1	TRBV7-2	AGSRGVYNEQF
13	TRBJ1-5	TRBV10-3	AISPSAGKIQPQH
14	TRBJ2-1	TRBV29-1	SVGTGIDSSYNEQF
15	TRBJ1-5	TRBV18	ASSPGSQGLSNQPQH